Listed below are T cell receptor beta chains from one sample, sequenced in a study of blood T cell repertoires in COVID-19. Using immunoSEQ multiplex PCR, the repertoire was profiled, and TCRdb retains in-frame clones only, with some absent. The sample holds roughly 340,000 clones, approximately 88% seen once. Sequenced: peripheral blood. These receptors originate from a woman aged 25 to 39 with COVID-19, enrolled during active disease. Both conserved end residues are part of each CDR3. Fields, in order: J gene, clone size, V gene, D gene, CDR3 protein, CDR3 DNA. The D gene is left open where the match is weak. A row's size may be missing; if present it is once, few, many or a size class.

j_gene: TRBJ2-1; abundance: -; v_gene: TRBV7-2; d_gene: TRBD2; CDR3aa: CASRRGGGGNEQFF; CDR3nt: TGTGCCAGCAGAAGGGGCGGGGGTGGAAATGAGCAGTTCTTC
j_gene: TRBJ2-7; abundance: -; v_gene: TRBV28; d_gene: TRBD1; CDR3aa: CASSTTGGRYEQYF; CDR3nt: TGTGCCAGCAGTACGACAGGGGGCAGGTACGAGCAGTACTTC
j_gene: TRBJ2-1; abundance: once; v_gene: TRBV7-8; d_gene: TRBD1; CDR3aa: CASSLGFGTGDNEQFF; CDR3nt: TGTGCCAGCAGCTTAGGGTTCGGGACAGGGGACAATGAGCAGTTCTTC
j_gene: TRBJ2-2; abundance: -; v_gene: TRBV6-2/TRBV6-3; d_gene: -; CDR3aa: CASSYSFTGYTGELFF; CDR3nt: TGTGCCAGCAGTTACTCGTTCACAGGGTACACCGGGGAGCTGTTTTTT
j_gene: TRBJ2-1; abundance: -; v_gene: TRBV4-1; d_gene: TRBD1; CDR3aa: CASSYPGTAYNEQFF; CDR3nt: TGCGCCAGCAGCTACCCAGGGACAGCCTACAATGAGCAGTTCTTC
j_gene: TRBJ1-1; abundance: -; v_gene: TRBV5-4; d_gene: -; CDR3aa: CASSLDRTEAFF; CDR3nt: TGTGCCAGCAGCTTGGACAGGACTGAAGCTTTCTTT
j_gene: TRBJ1-2; abundance: -; v_gene: TRBV19; d_gene: -; CDR3aa: CASSIDHRAGPYGYTF; CDR3nt: TGTGCCAGTAGTATAGATCATAGGGCAGGGCCCTATGGCTACACCTTC
j_gene: TRBJ2-7; abundance: few; v_gene: TRBV19; d_gene: -; CDR3aa: CASSITGSSYEQYF; CDR3nt: TGTGCCAGTAGTATAACAGGGAGCTCCTACGAGCAGTACTTC
j_gene: TRBJ2-1; abundance: -; v_gene: TRBV2; d_gene: -; CDR3aa: CASKSSSYNEQFF; CDR3nt: TGTGCCAGCAAGTCTAGCTCCTACAATGAGCAGTTCTTC
j_gene: TRBJ1-4; abundance: few; v_gene: TRBV5-4; d_gene: TRBD1; CDR3aa: CASSSTGTEEKLFF; CDR3nt: TGTGCCAGCAGCTCGACAGGGACGGAGGAAAAACTGTTTTTT
j_gene: TRBJ2-6; abundance: -; v_gene: TRBV5-1; d_gene: -; CDR3aa: CASSPGGANVLTF; CDR3nt: TGCGCCAGCAGCCCAGGTGGGGCCAACGTCCTGACTTTC
j_gene: TRBJ1-2; abundance: few; v_gene: TRBV18; d_gene: TRBD1; CDR3aa: CASSPGTDALNYGYTF; CDR3nt: TGTGCCAGCTCACCCGGGACAGACGCACTCAACTATGGCTACACCTTC
j_gene: TRBJ1-4; abundance: -; v_gene: TRBV7-8; d_gene: -; CDR3aa: CASSSPGGGREKLFF; CDR3nt: TGTGCCAGCAGCTCGCCCGGGGGAGGAAGAGAAAAACTGTTTTTT
j_gene: TRBJ2-5; abundance: -; v_gene: TRBV24-1; d_gene: -; CDR3aa: CATSDPGQGAYF; CDR3nt: TGTGCCACCAGTGATCCCGGGCAGGGTGCGTACTTC
j_gene: TRBJ2-7; abundance: -; v_gene: TRBV27; d_gene: -; CDR3aa: CASSFSIAVSSYEQYF; CDR3nt: TGTGCCAGCAGTTTTTCTATAGCGGTGAGCTCCTACGAGCAGTACTTC
j_gene: TRBJ1-2; abundance: -; v_gene: TRBV5-1; d_gene: -; CDR3aa: CASSLAGEYYGYTF; CDR3nt: TGCGCCAGCAGCTTGGCAGGGGAGTACTATGGCTACACCTTC
j_gene: TRBJ1-3; abundance: -; v_gene: TRBV3-1/TRBV3-2; d_gene: -; CDR3aa: CASSQGRGRSGNTIYF; CDR3nt: TGTGCCAGCAGCCAAGGGAGGGGAAGAAGTGGAAACACCATATATTTT
j_gene: TRBJ2-5; abundance: -; v_gene: TRBV7-2; d_gene: TRBD1; CDR3aa: CASSPRKGGTGSQETQYF; CDR3nt: TGTGCCAGCAGCCCACGAAAGGGCGGGACAGGGAGCCAAGAGACCCAGTACTTC
j_gene: TRBJ1-1; abundance: few; v_gene: TRBV4-2; d_gene: TRBD1; CDR3aa: CASSLPDRGRAFF; CDR3nt: TGTGCCAGCAGCCTCCCGGACAGGGGGCGAGCTTTCTTT
j_gene: TRBJ2-3; abundance: -; v_gene: TRBV12-3/TRBV12-4; d_gene: -; CDR3aa: CASSLGQSTQYF; CDR3nt: TGTGCCAGCAGTTTAGGACAGTCCACGCAGTATTTT
j_gene: TRBJ2-3; abundance: -; v_gene: TRBV9; d_gene: -; CDR3aa: CASSVGGGSTDTQYF; CDR3nt: TGTGCCAGCAGCGTAGGCGGAGGTAGCACAGATACGCAGTATTTT
j_gene: TRBJ2-5; abundance: -; v_gene: TRBV5-4; d_gene: TRBD2; CDR3aa: CASSPALAGERETQYF; CDR3nt: TGTGCCAGCAGCCCCGCCTTAGCGGGAGAGAGAGAGACCCAGTACTTC
j_gene: TRBJ2-7; abundance: -; v_gene: TRBV5-1; d_gene: -; CDR3aa: CASSIQPLQVGHYYEQYF; CDR3nt: TGCGCCAGCAGCATTCAGCCATTACAGGTGGGGCACTACTACGAGCAGTACTTC
j_gene: TRBJ1-4; abundance: -; v_gene: TRBV28; d_gene: -; CDR3aa: CASRPSGRGAIEKLFF; CDR3nt: TGTGCCAGCAGACCCTCCGGGCGGGGGGCGATTGAAAAACTGTTTTTT
j_gene: TRBJ2-1; abundance: once; v_gene: TRBV28; d_gene: -; CDR3aa: CASSLTGSLYNEQFF; CDR3nt: TGTGCCAGCAGTTTAACAGGCTCCCTCTACAATGAGCAGTTCTTC
j_gene: TRBJ2-3; abundance: -; v_gene: TRBV5-1; d_gene: -; CDR3aa: CASSPSGLSGMTDTQYF; CDR3nt: TGCGCCAGCAGCCCCAGCGGCTTGTCGGGGATGACAGATACGCAGTATTTT
j_gene: TRBJ1-1; abundance: -; v_gene: TRBV5-6; d_gene: -; CDR3aa: CASSSGEGSANPEAFF; CDR3nt: TGTGCCAGCAGCTCCGGGGAGGGGAGTGCAAACCCTGAAGCTTTCTTT
j_gene: TRBJ1-1; abundance: -; v_gene: TRBV21-1; d_gene: -; CDR3aa: CASRSGTVNTEAFF; CDR3nt: TGTGCCAGCCGATCCGGGACAGTGAACACTGAAGCTTTCTTT
j_gene: TRBJ2-4; abundance: -; v_gene: TRBV9; d_gene: -; CDR3aa: CASSVDDSTTKNIQYF; CDR3nt: TGTGCCAGCAGCGTAGATGATAGTACGACCAAAAACATTCAGTACTTC